The rows below give T cell receptor beta chains drawn from one sample of a study of Ad26.COV2.S vaccination and SARS-CoV-2 variants. The repertoire was sequenced with immunoSEQ multiplex PCR; TCRdb's copy has only in-frame clones and lacks some. This sample has hundreds of thousands of clones, with approximately 85% found just once. Source: peripheral blood, taken in a trial of Ad26.COV2.S vaccine versus placebo. These receptors originate from a person aged 18 to 65 who received the Ad26.COV2.S COVID-19 vaccine or a placebo. Each CDR3 is given with its conserved first and last residue. The D gene is left open where the match is weak. Clone size appears in some rows only: once, few, many, or a class for an expanded clone.

>NA|many|TRBJ1-5|TRBV6-2/TRBV6-3
TGTGCCAGCAGTTACCTCGATTTCCGGGGTCGACTGGGCAATCAGCCCCAGCATTTT
CASSYLDFRGRLGNQPQHF
>NA|NA|TRBJ2-7|TRBV7-9
TGTGCCAGCAGCTTAACCGGGGCGGTGGGACGGGCGCAGTACTTC
CASSLTGAVGRAQYF
>NA|NA|TRBJ2-3|TRBV2
TGTGCCAGCAGCGCCCTTGGGGATACGCAGTATTTT
CASSALGDTQYF
>NA|NA|TRBJ2-1|TRBV7-9
TGTGCCAGCGAAACAGGGAGTGAGCAGTTCTTC
CASETGSEQFF
>NA|NA|TRBJ1-5|TRBV29-1
TGCAGCGTTAGATCCCAGGACCTAGAGCCCCAGCATTTT
CSVRSQDLEPQHF
>NA|NA|TRBJ2-1|TRBV2
TGTGCCAGCAGTGAAGGGATTTACAATGAGCAGTTCTTC
CASSEGIYNEQFF
>TRBD2|NA|TRBJ2-3|TRBV10-2
TGCGCCAGCAGTGAGTCACTAGCGGGAGAGACAGATACGCAGTATTTT
CASSESLAGETDTQYF
>NA|few|TRBJ1-6|TRBV9
TGTGCCAGCAGCTCGGGACACTATAATTCACCCCTCCACTTT
CASSSGHYNSPLHF
>NA|NA|TRBJ2-5|TRBV7-2
TGTGCCAGCAGCTTAGGGACCGCCAGACAAGAGACCCAGTACTTC
CASSLGTARQETQYF
>TRBD1|NA|TRBJ2-2|TRBV9
TGTGCCAGCAGCCTCCGACAGGGGATAGAAACCGGGGAGCTGTTTTTT
CASSLRQGIETGELFF
>TRBD2|NA|TRBJ2-1|TRBV4-3
TGCGCCAGCAGCCACCGACTTAGCGGGAGCTCCTACAATGAGCAGTTCTTC
CASSHRLSGSSYNEQFF
>NA|NA|TRBJ2-3|TRBV11-2
TGTGCCAGCAGCAGGACCCGGGACCCCTCGGATACGCAGTATTTT
CASSRTRDPSDTQYF
>TRBD1|NA|TRBJ2-1|TRBV5-4
TGTGCCAGCAGCTTGCGGGACAGGGCCTACAATGAGCAGTTCTTC
CASSLRDRAYNEQFF
>NA|NA|TRBJ1-1|TRBV15
TGTGCCACCAGCAGAGATGAGCTGCAAGCTTTCTTT
CATSRDELQAFF
>NA|NA|TRBJ1-1|TRBV12-3/TRBV12-4
TGTGCCAGTACTTGGGGCAGGAACACTGAAGCTTTCTTT
CASTWGRNTEAFF
>NA|NA|TRBJ1-2|TRBV6-5
TGTGCCAGCAAGGAGGGAGGCTTTTATGGCTACACCTTC
CASKEGGFYGYTF
>NA|NA|TRBJ1-5|TRBV27
TGTGCCAGCAGTTTAATGGCAGCTAGCAATCAGCCCCAGCATTTT
CASSLMAASNQPQHF
>TRBD1|NA|TRBJ2-1|TRBV7-8
TGTGCCAGCAGCTTAGGCACAGGGGTAAACAATGAGCAGTTCTTC
CASSLGTGVNNEQFF
>TRBD2|NA|TRBJ2-2|TRBV13
TGTGCCAGCATAGCGGGAGCCCGGCCTGTGGGGAACACCGGGGAGCTGTTTTTT
CASIAGARPVGNTGELFF
>TRBD1|once|TRBJ2-7|TRBV4-3
TGCGCCAGCAGCCAAGAACGCAGGGGGCTCTACGAGCAGTACTTC
CASSQERRGLYEQYF
>NA|NA|TRBJ2-7|TRBV28
TGTGCCAGCAGCTGGACCCAATTCTACGAGCAGTACTTC
CASSWTQFYEQYF
>NA|NA|TRBJ2-5|TRBV12-3/TRBV12-4
TGTGCCAGCAGACAGGGATGGGAGACCCAGTACTTC
CASRQGWETQYF
>NA|NA|TRBJ2-3|TRBV3-1/TRBV3-2
TGTGCCAGCAGCCAAAGCCCGGGGGGCCGATGGTCAGATACGCAGTATTTT
CASSQSPGGRWSDTQYF
>TRBD1|NA|TRBJ1-1|TRBV29-1
TGCAGCGCTCGGGACAGGGAGAACACTGAAGCTTTCTTT
CSARDRENTEAFF
>NA|NA|TRBJ2-5|TRBV18
TGTGCCAGCTCACCACGTCACGAGACCCAGTACTTC
CASSPRHETQYF
>NA|once|TRBJ2-7|TRBV10-1
TGCGCCAGCAGTGAGTCAGGGCAGCCCTACGAGCAGTACTTC
CASSESGQPYEQYF
>TRBD1|NA|TRBJ2-7|TRBV19
TGTGCCAGTAGTATAGTGGAGGGACAGGGCCTCTACGAGCAGTACTTC
CASSIVEGQGLYEQYF
>NA|NA|TRBJ2-5|TRBV7-9
TGTGCCAGCAGCTATACAGGGCCGGGAGAGACCCAGTACTTC
CASSYTGPGETQYF
>TRBD1|NA|TRBJ1-3|TRBV13
TGTGCCAGCAGCTTATGGGGACAGGGGATGGGCACCATATATTTT
CASSLWGQGMGTIYF
>NA|NA|TRBJ1-4|TRBV23-1
TGCGCCAGCAGTCCTACGAACAGGGTTTTTAGTCATGAAAAACTGTTTTTT
CASSPTNRVFSHEKLFF
>TRBD2|NA|TRBJ2-2|TRBV9
TGTGCCAGCAGCGTAGCTCCAGCGGGAGGGCCTAACACCGGGGAGCTGTTTTTT
CASSVAPAGGPNTGELFF
>NA|NA|TRBJ1-1|TRBV19
TGTGCCAGTAGGGCGGGGGGCCTTGAAGCTTTCTTT
CASRAGGLEAFF
>TRBD2|NA|TRBJ2-5|TRBV20-1
TGCAGTGCTAGTCCCAGCGGGGGAATACAAGAGACCCAGTACTTC
CSASPSGGIQETQYF
>NA|NA|TRBJ1-2|TRBV27
TGTGCCAGCAGCACCATGTGGGGGAACTATGGCTACACCTTC
CASSTMWGNYGYTF
>NA|once|TRBJ2-2|TRBV19
TGTGCCAGTAGTATTGGCCGGAACACCGGGGAGCTGTTTTTT
CASSIGRNTGELFF
>NA|NA|TRBJ1-2|TRBV21-1
TGTGCCAGCACTAAGTCCCCTAAGGTTGGCTACACCTTC
CASTKSPKVGYTF
>NA|NA|TRBJ1-5|TRBV10-2
TGCGCCAGCAGTGAGCCGACAGGTAGCAATCAGCCCCAGCATTTT
CASSEPTGSNQPQHF
>NA|NA|TRBJ2-4|TRBV19
TGTGCCAGTAGTATAGGTGGCATTCAGTACTTC
CASSIGGIQYF
>TRBD1|NA|TRBJ1-1|TRBV4-3
TGCGCCAGCAGCCAATTGACAGGGGTCGAACTGAACACTGAAGCTTTCTTT
CASSQLTGVELNTEAFF
>NA|NA|TRBJ2-7|TRBV27
TGTGCCAGCAGTTTATCGTCGGGGGGCCTTCTCTACGAGCAGTACTTC
CASSLSSGGLLYEQYF
>NA|NA|TRBJ1-5|TRBV19
TGTGCCAGTAGTATAAAACCCACCAGGGGCGATCAGCCCCAGCATTTT
CASSIKPTRGDQPQHF
>TRBD2|NA|TRBJ2-1|TRBV7-2
TGTGCCAGCAGCTTAGGGCTAGGCGGGAGTCGGCCCAATGAGCAGTTCTTC
CASSLGLGGSRPNEQFF
>NA|NA|TRBJ2-5|TRBV7-2
TGTGCCAGCAGCTTAGAAGGGGGGCTGGAGACCCAGTACTTC
CASSLEGGLETQYF
>TRBD1|NA|TRBJ1-2|TRBV6-5
TGTGCCAGCAGTAAGCCGGGACAGGGGGCCTATGGCTACACCTTC
CASSKPGQGAYGYTF
>NA|NA|TRBJ1-1|TRBV27
TGTGCCAGCAGTCGGAAGACGACAGGAATGAACACTGAAGCTTTCTTT
CASSRKTTGMNTEAFF
>TRBD1|NA|TRBJ2-7|TRBV18
TGTGCCAGCTCACCTTACGACAGGGTTGTCTACGAGCAGTACTTC
CASSPYDRVVYEQYF
>NA|NA|TRBJ2-7|TRBV14
TGTGCCAGCAGTCAAGACTCCTACGAGCAGTACTTC
CASSQDSYEQYF
>NA|NA|TRBJ2-1|TRBV7-9
TGTGCCAGCAGCCCTCCACTAGCCGAGTACAATGAGCAGTTCTTC
CASSPPLAEYNEQFF
>NA|NA|TRBJ2-7|TRBV6-5
TGTGCCAGCAGTTACTCTTGGGCCGCCGAGCAGTACTTC
CASSYSWAAEQYF
>NA|NA|TRBJ2-5|TRBV5-5
TGTGCCAGCATCTCAAACACAGGGAGCGAGACCCAGTACTTC
CASISNTGSETQYF
>TRBD1|NA|TRBJ1-3|TRBV5-4
TGTGCCAGCAGCTTGGCCCTGACAGGGACTGGAAACACCATATATTTT
CASSLALTGTGNTIYF
>NA|NA|TRBJ2-3|TRBV13
TGTGCCAGCAGCCCTAGCGGGACAGGGGTGGATACGCAGTATTTT
CASSPSGTGVDTQYF
>TRBD1|NA|TRBJ2-2|TRBV19
TGTGCCAGTTTGGACAGGGCGGACACCGGGGAGCTGTTTTTT
CASLDRADTGELFF
>TRBD2|once|TRBJ2-3|TRBV28
TGTGCCAGCAGTCCCGCCGGGACTAGCGGTAACACAGATACGCAGTATTTT
CASSPAGTSGNTDTQYF